This TCR beta chain was documented in a study of cytomegalovirus exposure and HLA in healthy donors. Regarding the study as a whole: The CMV antigen specificity of a few CMV-associated chains was confirmed through in vitro analysis.

Trimming took 1 base from V and 6 from J, leaving 13 bases between them. The length of the CDR3 is 14 residues. Germline V gene sequence: CDR1 SEHNR, CDR2 FQNEAQ (reference sequence). Concerning this clone itself: What it binds is not known.

Samples came from healthy bone marrow donors. The PCR ran on 60 Vbeta and 13 Jbeta primers. The repertoire was sequenced with immunoSEQ multiplex PCR; TCRdb's copy has only in-frame clones and lacks some. Of over 200,000 clones listed, 77% are singletons. This receptor was obtained from an older woman in good health and CMV-seropositive. The sequenced material came from PBMCs. The chain recombines TRBV7-9 with TRBJ2-7, with a tentative D call TRBD2 (5 bases). The CDR3 sequence: CASSLVGPEGEQYF. CDR3 DNA sequence: TGTGCCAGCAGCTTAGTTGGTCCTGAGGGCGAGCAGTACTTC.